This entry is about one TCR beta chain. As yet, its antigen is unknown. V was shortened by 1 base and J by 5 bases, with 11 bases between the two germline ends. CDR1 is SEHNR and CDR2 is FQNEAQ in the germline V gene (reference sequence). The CDR3 has 14 amino acids. The PCR used 60 Vbeta and 13 Jbeta primers. Generated by immunoSEQ multiplex PCR, the TCRdb table keeps only in-frame clones and is missing some. The repertoire consists of a few hundred thousand clones, with roughly 80% occurring once and the leading ten covering about 0.28%. This entry is derived from a study of cytomegalovirus exposure and HLA in healthy donors. Overall study: Unique TCRs numbering roughly 85 million, obtained from HLA-typed donors, made up an early data release.

Study-wide results and limits: In a later analysis, at a false discovery rate of 0.05, over 15,000 TCR beta sequences matched HLA alleles. Clonal expansion, a later analysis showed, was greater in HLA-associated TCR beta chains than in equally common others.

The source is a girl aged 2 to 9 in good health and CMV-seronegative. The source material was PBMCs. J is TRBJ2-5 and V is TRBV7-9; D may be TRBD2 (6 bases). CDR3 nucleotides: TGTGCCAGCAGCTTAGGTCTAGCGCAGGAGACCCAGTACTTC. Its protein product is CASSLGLAQETQYF.